These 32 T cell receptor beta chains were all obtained from the same sample, sequenced in a study. One entry per CDR3 protein results from TCRdb running MiXCR on the 5' RACE reads. This table holds approximately 42,000 distinct CDR3 sequences, approximately 31% found once. Sequences were obtained from memory CD4+ T cells sorted from a lymph node. Documented subset: memory CD4+ T cells, CD4+CD45RO+CD25-. These receptors all come from a female donor with breast cancer.

V usage is TRBV6-2 or TRBV6-3 and J usage is TRBJ2-7; tentatively, D is TRBD1 (5 bases). Germline V gene sequence: CDR1 MNHEY, CDR2 SVGEGT. The CDR3 is 13 residues long. Trimming stripped 6 bases from V and 6 bases from J, with 15 bases between. CDR3 nucleotide sequence: TGTGCCAGCAGGGGGCCCATTCTGGCCGAGCAGTACTTC. It yields the protein CASRGPILAEQYF.

The genes are TRBV5-1 and TRBJ1-2; possibly TRBD1 for D (6 bases). Trimming cost V 2 bases and J 8 bases, with 13 bases left between them. CDR3 size: 13 residues. CDR1 SGHRS and CDR2 YFSETQ come from the germline V gene. The CDR3 DNA follows: TGCGCCAGCAGCTTAGACACAGGGTTCGGCTACACCTTC. Residues: CASSLDTGFGYTF.

There are many counts of this clonotype. V is TRBV7-3 and J is TRBJ2-1, with a tentative D call TRBD2 (5 bases). Deletions cut 5 bases from V and 5 bases from J, with 16 bases between. The germline gives CDR1 SGHTA, CDR2 FQGTGA. The CDR3 runs to 15 residues. CDR3 sequence (DNA): TGTGCCAGCAGCCCCGGACTCTTCCGGGACAATGAGCAGTTCTTC. It yields the protein CASSPGLFRDNEQFF.

This chain links TRBV7-9 with TRBJ1-2; 7 nucleotides match TRBD1. There are 21 residues in the CDR3. Germline CDR1 is SEHNR and CDR2 is FQNEAQ (reference sequence). V dropped 1 base and J dropped 2; count of bases not matched to a gene: 22. The CDR3 nucleotides read TGTGCCAGCAGCTTAGTAGTGGGTAGGGGGACAGAAGGGGCCCGGAACTATGGCTACACCTTC. It yields the protein CASSLVVGRGTEGARNYGYTF.

This clonotype has a handful of counts. The chain combines TRBV4-2 with TRBJ1-3; D is possibly TRBD1 (6 bases). V lost 1 base and J 0 bases, leaving 13 bases between the germline ends. CDR3 size: 17 residues. The germline CDR1 and CDR2 sequences are LGHNA and YNFKEQ. This chain's CDR3 is CASSQVGGHGSGNTIYF. Here the CDR3 DNA reads TGTGCCAGCAGCCAAGTGGGGGGGCACGGCTCTGGAAACACCATATATTTT.

This clonotype was seen only a few times. The chain carries TRBV6-5 and TRBJ1-3; D not certain. CDR3 length: 14 residues. Germline-derived CDR1 and CDR2 are MNHEY and SVGAGI. Deletions cut 6 bases from V and 5 bases from J, with 14 bases between. The CDR3 region is CASSYSPGRNTIYF. In DNA, the CDR3 is TGTGCCAGCAGCTACAGTCCGGGCCGAAACACCATATATTTT.

This clonotype was observed a few times. The rearrangement uses TRBV7-9 and TRBJ2-5, with a possible D match to TRBD1 (6 bases). Germline V gene lookup returns CDR1 SEHNR and CDR2 FQNEAQ (reference sequence). Deletions cut 4 bases from V and 7 bases from J, with 13 bases between. CDR3 size: 13 residues. CDR3 bases: TGTGCCAGCAGCTCGGACAGCCGGGGGACCCAGTACTTC. This translates into CASSSDSRGTQYF. The full variable domain, with the rest looked up from reference TRBV7-9 and TRBJ2-5, is DTGVSQNPRHKITKRGQNVTFRCDPISEHNRLYWYRQTLGQGPEFLTYFQNEAQLEKSRLLSDRFSAERPKGSFSTLEIQRTEQGDSAMYLCASSSDSRGTQYFGPGTRLLVL.

This clonotype was counted only a few times. V is TRBV3-1 and J is TRBJ2-1; D is perhaps TRBD1 (6 bases). The germline gives CDR1 LGHDT, CDR2 YNNKEL (reference sequence). The CDR3 is 15 residues long. The ends were cut back, 4 bases at V and 4 bases at J, with 14 bases in the middle. This CDR3 reads CASSRRDTRYNEQFF. DNA for the CDR3: TGTGCCAGCAGCCGACGGGACACCCGTTACAATGAGCAGTTCTTC.

With regard to this clonotype: Because it lacks the conserved phenylalanine or tryptophan at the end, this CDR3 is likely a read error. The chain employs TRBV5-1 and TRBJ1-3; tentatively, D is TRBD1 (5 bases). CDR1 is SGHRS, CDR2 YFSETQ, per germline. Deletions cut 3 bases from V and 1 base from J, with 8 bases between. The CDR3 has 14 residues. The CDR3 region is CASSSGESGNTIYV. In DNA form, the CDR3 reads TGCGCCAGCAGCTCGGGGGAATCTGGAAACACCATATATGTT.

The chain couples TRBV9 to TRBJ2-1; 7 bases match TRBD1. Germline CDR1 reads SGDLS; CDR2 reads YYNGEE. The junction had 3 bases not matched to a gene; V was cut back by 3 bases and J by 3 bases. The CDR3 is made up of 14 amino acids. As DNA, the CDR3 is TGTGCCAGCAGCGCCGGGACAGTCTACAATGAGCAGTTCTTC. Its protein product is CASSAGTVYNEQFF.

This clonotype has only one observation. The chain combines TRBV5-1 with TRBJ1-4; tentatively, D is TRBD1 (5 bases). The V end was cut by 2 bases, the J end by 4 bases, with 9 bases between. There are 14 residues in the CDR3. Looked up from germline, CDR1 is SGHRS and CDR2 is YFSETQ. This chain's CDR3 is CASSFRGRNEKLFF. Written as DNA, the CDR3 is TGCGCCAGCAGCTTCCGGGGCCGTAATGAAAAACTGTTTTTT.

This clonotype was seen only a few times. In DNA, the CDR3 is TGTGCCAGCAGTTACCTCGGGGGTTCGACAGATACGCAGTATTTT. Amino acid sequence: CASSYLGGSTDTQYF. This chain connects TRBV6-5 to TRBJ2-3, with D perhaps matching TRBD2 (6 bases). CDR3 length: 15 amino acids. V gave up 2 bases and J gave up 3 bases, with 12 bases separating them. Germline V gene sequence: CDR1 MNHEY, CDR2 SVGAGI.

The chain's CDR3 is CASSLGAETQYF. The CDR3, as DNA: TGTGCCAGCAGTTTAGGGGCAGAGACCCAGTACTTC. J is TRBJ2-5 and V is TRBV12-3 or TRBV12-4; D gene unclear. V was trimmed by 1 base and J by 4 bases, leaving 4 bases between them. This CDR3 contains 12 residues.

The genes are TRBV7-3 and TRBJ2-2; 7 nucleotides agree with TRBD1. V lost 8 bases to trimming and J lost 3 bases; unmatched junction nucleotides: 15. CDR1 and CDR2 from the germline V gene are SGHTA and FQGTGA. This CDR3 spans 17 amino acids. In nucleotides, the CDR3 is TGTGCCAGCTCGTTAGAAGGGGGCGCAGGGTACACCGGGGAGCTGTTTTTT. Protein sequence: CASSLEGGAGYTGELFF. Filled out from reference TRBV7-3 and TRBJ2-2, the complete variable domain reads GAGVSQTPSNKVTEKGKYVELRCDPISGHTALYWYRQSLGQGPEFLIYFQGTGAADDSGLPNDRFFAVRPEGSVSTLKIQRTERGDSAVYLCASSLEGGAGYTGELFFGEGSRLTVL.

The chain couples TRBV3-1 to TRBJ2-3; 8 bases fit TRBD2. The germline V gene has CDR1 LGHDT and CDR2 YNNKEL (reference sequence). V lost 1 base and J lost 3; bases outside the gene matches: 6. This CDR3 comprises 16 residues. The CDR3 region is CASSQGAGGGTDTQYF. The CDR3 nucleotides read TGTGCCAGCAGCCAAGGGGCGGGAGGAGGGACAGATACGCAGTATTTT.

The V call is TRBV12-3 or TRBV12-4, the J call TRBJ2-7; weak D call: TRBD1 (5 bases). V lost 3 bases to trimming and J lost 3 bases, with 12 bases between them. The CDR3 has 14 amino acids. Here the CDR3 DNA reads TGTGCCAGCAGTTTCGGGCAGGGTTTCTACGAGCAGTACTTC. It specifies CASSFGQGFYEQYF.

This clonotype has just a few counts. This rearrangement joins TRBV5-1 to TRBJ2-7; D assignment may be TRBD1 or TRBD2 (6 bases each). This CDR3 spans 17 amino acids. V shed 0 bases and J shed 0 bases, with 16 bases lying between them. Germline V gene lookup returns CDR1 SGHRS and CDR2 YFSETQ. The CDR3 sequence is CASSLGVNWGASYEQYF. The CDR3 DNA is TGCGCCAGCAGCTTGGGGGTCAATTGGGGGGCCTCCTACGAGCAGTACTTC. Combining the CDR3 with reference TRBV5-1 and TRBJ2-7 gives the whole variable domain KAGVTQTPRYLIKTRGQQVTLSCSPISGHRSVSWYQQTPGQGLQFLFEYFSETQRNKGNFPGRFSGRQFSNSRSEMNVSTLELGDSALYLCASSLGVNWGASYEQYFGPGTRLTVT.

This clonotype has at least ten counts. The chain is built from TRBV20-1 and TRBJ2-3; a possible D gene is TRBD2 (5 bases). V lost 5 bases and J lost 3, with 15 bases in between. CDR1 and CDR2 from the germline V gene are DFQATT and SNEGSKA (reference sequence). The CDR3 spans 14 residues. CDR3 coding DNA: TGCAGTGCTCCTACTAGGAGGTGGACAGATACGCAGTATTTT. This codes for CSAPTRRWTDTQYF.

The genes are TRBV9 and TRBJ1-2, with 9 bases that match TRBD1. The CDR3 is 13 amino acids. Germline V gene data show CDR1 as SGDLS and CDR2 as YYNGEE. The trim removed 4 bases at V and 7 bases at J, leaving 5 bases unmatched. This CDR3 reads CASSPGQGFGYTF. CDR3 coding DNA: TGTGCCAGCAGCCCGGGACAGGGCTTTGGCTACACCTTC.

This chain uses TRBV5-1 with TRBJ2-2, with 7 bases lining up with TRBD2. This CDR3 is built from 16 residues. J gave up 2 bases and V 4 bases, and 8 bases lay outside the gene matches. Germline lookup yields CDR1 SGHRS and CDR2 YFSETQ. CDR3 DNA sequence: TGCGCCAGCAGCGCGATACTAGCGACCAACACCGGGGAGCTGTTTTTT. Its protein is CASSAILATNTGELFF.

The sample holds a few counts of this clonotype. The CDR3 DNA follows: TGTGCCAGCAGCTCATCCGGGACATCTACCGGGGAGCTGTTTTTT. Amino acids: CASSSSGTSTGELFF. This chain joins TRBV7-2 and TRBJ2-2; tentatively, D is TRBD1 (6 bases). The CDR3 has 15 amino acids. The V gene's germline CDR1 is SGHTA and CDR2 FQGNSA. With 4 bases removed from V and 5 bases from J, the gap between germline ends came to 14 bases.

This clonotype has a single count. The chain uses TRBV20-1 and TRBJ2-3, with TRBD2 identical over 8 bases. Germline CDR1 reads DFQATT; CDR2 reads SNEGSKA (reference sequence). J lost 2 bases, V lost 6 bases, and 10 bases had no gene match. The CDR3 contains 15 residues. Here the CDR3 DNA reads TGCAGTGCGCAAGAGGTAGCGGGAAACACAGATACGCAGTATTTT. Translated: CSAQEVAGNTDTQYF.

There are a few counts of this clonotype. The rearrangement uses TRBV10-1 and TRBJ2-5; D call uncertain. The CDR3 runs 13 residues. CDR1 and CDR2 from the germline V gene are WNHNN and SYGVQD (reference sequence). V lost 3 bases, J lost 3 bases, and 8 bases lay in between. CDR3 residues: CASSENSEETQYF. The CDR3 coding sequence is TGCGCCAGCAGTGAAAACAGCGAAGAGACCCAGTACTTC.

In its sample, this clonotype was seen once. This sequence joins TRBV6-1 and TRBJ2-7, with D hard to call. The CDR3 is 18 residues long. Germline V lookup: CDR1 MNHNS, CDR2 SASEGT. V gave up 0 bases and J gave up 3 bases, with 21 bases separating them. The CDR3 coding sequence is TGTGCCAGCAGTGAAGCGCTTCTTCTGGGTGGTATACTCTACGAGCAGTACTTC. Translated: CASSEALLLGGILYEQYF.

This clonotype was observed a handful of times. V is TRBV5-1 and J is TRBJ1-5, with D uncertain. The CDR3 extends over 13 amino acids. Germline values: CDR1 SGHRS, CDR2 YFSETQ. V was shortened by 7 bases and J by 1 base, with 9 bases between the two germline ends. CDR3 in DNA: TGCGCCAGCCATGTAAGAAGCAATCAGCCCCAGCATTTT. It translates to CASHVRSNQPQHF.

CDR3 sequence reads: CASSKGRRSSSYNSPLHF. In nucleotides, the CDR3 is TGTGCCAGCAGCAAGGGCCGCAGGAGCAGCTCCTATAATTCACCCCTCCACTTT. The rearrangement links TRBV27 to TRBJ1-6; D uncertain. Per the germline V gene, CDR1 is MNHEY and CDR2 is SMNVEV (reference sequence). Trimming took off 6 bases at V and 0 bases at J, with 18 bases between the two ends. The CDR3 is 18 amino acids.

This clonotype came up a few times. J is TRBJ2-3 and V is TRBV4-3; D unclear. Germline CDR1 reads LGHNA; CDR2 reads YSLEER. The CDR3 contains 14 residues. Trimming shortened V by 0 bases and J by 3 bases, and 7 bases separated the two germline ends. The CDR3 sequence: CASSQDRVTDTQYF. The CDR3, as DNA: TGCGCCAGCAGCCAAGACCGGGTAACAGATACGCAGTATTTT.

This clonotype was observed a handful of times. The chain combines TRBV20-1 with TRBJ2-7, with D perhaps matching TRBD1 (5 bases). Trimming left V 6 bases short and J 8 bases short, with 23 bases between. From germline, CDR1 is DFQATT and CDR2 SNEGSKA (reference sequence). The CDR3 is made up of 14 amino acids. The CDR3 DNA is TGCAGTGCCCCTCCGGCAGGGAATTCTGGCAAGCAGTACTTC. Amino acids: CSAPPAGNSGKQYF.

A single count supports this clonotype. A much larger clone lies one base from this, so it may be a read error. The genes are TRBV4-2 and TRBJ2-7; no reliable D call. CDR1 is LGHNA, CDR2 YNFKEQ, per germline. With 1 base removed from V and 5 bases from J, the gap between germline ends came to 9 bases. The CDR3 totals 13 residues. CDR3 nucleotide sequence: TGTGCCAGCAGCCAAGGGAGAGCCCACGAGCAGTACTTC. It is translated as CASSQGRAHEQYF.

This clonotype showed up many times. In DNA form, the CDR3 reads TGTGCCAGCAGTGGCGGGGGAGGGGAGACCCAGTACTTC. It yields the protein CASSGGGGETQYF. The V gene is TRBV9, the J gene TRBJ2-5; 7 bases match TRBD2. With V trimmed by 5 bases and J by 5 bases, 6 bases remained unmatched. CDR1 SGDLS and CDR2 YYNGEE come from the germline V gene. This CDR3 is 13 amino acids long.

This clonotype was found a few times. The chain uses TRBV7-6 and TRBJ2-2; no reliable D call. V was pared by 3 bases and J by 3 bases, with 2 bases between. The CDR3 contains 12 residues. CDR1 and CDR2 from the germline V gene are SGHVS and FNYEAQ. This CDR3 reads CASSLYTGELFF. The CDR3 coding sequence is TGTGCCAGCAGCTTGTACACCGGGGAGCTGTTTTTT.

The chain employs TRBV20-1 and TRBJ1-2, with D tentatively TRBD1 (5 bases). The CDR3 runs 12 residues. Trimming left V 4 bases short and J 1 base short, with 7 bases between. The germline V gene encodes CDR1 DFQATT and CDR2 SNEGSKA (reference sequence). Here the CDR3 DNA reads TGCAGTGCTAAGGGGATTAACTATGGCTACACCTTC. Amino acid sequence: CSAKGINYGYTF.